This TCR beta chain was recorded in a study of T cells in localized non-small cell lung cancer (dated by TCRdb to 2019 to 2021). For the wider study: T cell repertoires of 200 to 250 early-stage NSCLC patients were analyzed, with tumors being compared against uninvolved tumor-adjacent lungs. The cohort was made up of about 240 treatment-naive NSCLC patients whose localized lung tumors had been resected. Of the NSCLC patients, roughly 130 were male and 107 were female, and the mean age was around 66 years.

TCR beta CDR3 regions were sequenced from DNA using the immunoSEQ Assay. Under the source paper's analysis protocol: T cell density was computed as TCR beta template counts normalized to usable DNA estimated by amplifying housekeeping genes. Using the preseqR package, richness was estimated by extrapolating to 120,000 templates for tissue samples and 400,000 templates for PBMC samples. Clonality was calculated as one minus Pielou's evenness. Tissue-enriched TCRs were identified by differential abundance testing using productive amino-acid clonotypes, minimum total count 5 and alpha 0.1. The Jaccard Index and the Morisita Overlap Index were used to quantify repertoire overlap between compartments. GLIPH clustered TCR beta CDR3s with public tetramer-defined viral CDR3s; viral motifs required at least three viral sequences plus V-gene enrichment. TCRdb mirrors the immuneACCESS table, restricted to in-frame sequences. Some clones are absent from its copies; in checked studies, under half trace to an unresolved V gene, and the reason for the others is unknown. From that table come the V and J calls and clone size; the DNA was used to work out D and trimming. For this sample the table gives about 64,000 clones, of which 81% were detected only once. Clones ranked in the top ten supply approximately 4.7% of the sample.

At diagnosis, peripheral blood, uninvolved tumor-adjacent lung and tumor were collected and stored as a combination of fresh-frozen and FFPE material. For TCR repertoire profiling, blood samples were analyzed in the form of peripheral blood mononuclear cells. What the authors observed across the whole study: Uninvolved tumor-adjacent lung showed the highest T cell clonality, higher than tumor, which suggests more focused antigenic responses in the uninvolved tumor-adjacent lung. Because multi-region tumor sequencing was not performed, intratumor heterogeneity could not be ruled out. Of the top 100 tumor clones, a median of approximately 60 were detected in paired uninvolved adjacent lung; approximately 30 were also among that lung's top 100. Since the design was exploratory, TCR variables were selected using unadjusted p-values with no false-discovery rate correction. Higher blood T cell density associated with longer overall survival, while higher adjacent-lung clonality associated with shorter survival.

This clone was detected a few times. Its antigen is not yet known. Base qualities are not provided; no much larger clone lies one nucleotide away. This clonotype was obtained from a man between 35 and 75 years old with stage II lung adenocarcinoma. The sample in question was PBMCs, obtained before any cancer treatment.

Here the CDR3 is given as CASGGGSLNNEQFF. The nucleotide sequence is given as TGTGCCAGCGGTGGGGGATCCCTGAACAATGAGCAGTTCTTC. The rearrangement combines TRBV6-1 with TRBJ2-1, with the D gene possibly TRBD1 or TRBD2, each one fitting 5 bases. Trimming removed 8 bases from V and 5 bases from J, leaving 16 bases between the germline ends. CDR1 MNHNS and CDR2 SASEGT were looked up in the germline V gene. Its CDR3 holds 14 amino acids, cysteine through phenylalanine. Only CDR3 DNA remains: 42 bases, in frame from the first base.